This entry features one TCR beta chain sequence. What it binds is not known. The CDR3 sequence is 15 residues long. The V segment lost 2 bases and the J segment 5 bases; nucleotides outside the gene matches: 9. Per the germline V gene, CDR1 is MDHEN and CDR2 is SYDVKM. TCR beta sequences were obtained from blood CD8+ and CD4+ T cells. FACS was used to enrich TEMRA cells, whereas the CD8+ and CD4+ T cells were obtained by negative isolation. This specimen belongs to a study of CD8 T cells in Susac syndrome. Study-wide results and caveats: CD4+ T cell repertoires in Susac syndrome exhibited no evidence of clonal expansion.

Random-hexamer reverse transcription was applied to roughly 0.5 to 1 ug RNA. Amplification of TCR beta CDR3 used immunoSEQ multiplex PCR across 54 Vbeta and 13 Jbeta. A single record per CDR3 protein comes from TCRdb applying MiXCR to the immunoSEQ multiplex PCR reads. Seen here are about 150,000 distinct CDR3 sequences, roughly 95% observed once, and the top ten hold about 0.12%. The sample consisted of CD4+ T cells from PBMCs. The TCR was taken from a human donor with Susac syndrome. The chain links TRBV28 to TRBJ2-7; 7 nucleotides line up with TRBD1. This chain's CDR3 is CASSLRLQQGNEQYF. Written as DNA, the CDR3 is TGTGCCAGCAGTTTACGGTTACAACAGGGGAACGAGCAGTACTTC.